A single sample gave rise to the 5 T cell receptor beta chains below, sequenced in a study of identical twins. MiXCR, applied by TCRdb to the 5' RACE reads, yields one record per CDR3 protein. Of about 660,000 distinct CDR3 sequences in the sample, 8.6% were seen once. The same sample was also used in a study of yellow fever vaccine responses in identical twins.

What was sequenced was PBMCs. The receptor source for this set is a woman between 18 and 29 years old in good health.

This clonotype was observed a few times. V is TRBV29-1 and J is TRBJ2-7; possible D gene TRBD1, 6 bases. V gave up 8 bases and J gave up 5 bases, with 22 bases separating them. Germline V gene sequence: CDR1 SQVTM, CDR2 ANQGSEA. The CDR3 length is 14 residues. The CDR3 sequence: CSTSPTGMRNEQYF. In DNA, the CDR3 is TGCAGCACCTCACCCACAGGGATGAGGAACGAGCAGTACTTC.

This clonotype came up a few times. The chain carries TRBV9 and TRBJ1-6; 9 nucleotides match TRBD1. The CDR3 runs to 14 residues. The V gene end was trimmed by 3 bases and the J gene end by 8 bases; junction bases not matched to a gene: 3. Germline CDR1 and CDR2: SGDLS and YYNGEE. The DNA of the CDR3 is TGTGCCAGCAGCGAAAGACAGGGGGATTCACCCCTCCACTTT. It encodes CASSERQGDSPLHF.

This rearrangement joins TRBV15 to TRBJ1-4; D uncertain. Germline lookup yields CDR1 LNHNV and CDR2 YYDKDF (reference sequence). Trimming took 4 bases from V and 0 from J, leaving 18 bases between them. The CDR3 spans 18 residues. CDR3 in DNA: TGTGCCACCAGCATGGTTCTCGGCTCAACCCCAACTAATGAAAAACTGTTTTTT. It yields the protein CATSMVLGSTPTNEKLFF. The variable domain in full, completed from reference TRBV15 and TRBJ1-4, reads DAMVIQNPRYQVTQFGKPVTLSCSQTLNHNVMYWYQQKSSQAPKLLFHYYDKDFNNEADTPDNFQSRRPNTSFCFLDIRSPGLGDTAMYLCATSMVLGSTPTNEKLFFGSGTQLSVL.

There are a few counts of this clonotype. The chain recombines TRBV2 with TRBJ2-7; D is perhaps TRBD1 (6 bases). V gave up 3 bases and J gave up 2 bases, with 11 bases separating them. CDR1 and CDR2 from the germline V gene are SNHLY and FYNNEI. This CDR3 has 14 residues. The CDR3 loop reads CASSEQGPPYEQYF. The CDR3 DNA sequence: TGTGCCAGCAGTGAGCAGGGGCCCCCCTACGAGCAGTACTTC.

This clonotype was picked up a small number of times. The chain joins TRBV12-3 or TRBV12-4 to TRBJ2-3; D might be TRBD2 (7 bases). V gave up 6 bases and J gave up 0 bases, with 19 bases separating them. This CDR3 region has 17 residues. CDR3: CASSQTLGGASTDTQYF. The DNA for the CDR3 is TGTGCCAGCAGCCAAACATTAGGGGGGGCAAGCACAGATACGCAGTATTTT.